This TCR beta chain was identified during a study of shared clonotypes between healthy human individuals. Study-wide background: Aged 18 to 49, the donors were a couple of women and three men. There were three CD4 naive, three CD4 memory, two CD8 naive and one CD8 memory plates per donor.

Study results and caveats: Generally, naive subsets came out with larger estimated richness than memory subsets.

Germline values: CDR1 MDHEN, CDR2 SYDVKM. The V and J ends lost 6 bases and 4 bases respectively, with 12 bases between them. The CDR3 runs to 13 residues. Notes on this clone: Its antigen is still unknown.

TCRdb's copy holds only in-frame clones and misses some; the assay was immunoSEQ multiplex PCR. Of a few million clones detected, over 85% appear once; the ten largest clones hold 0.39%. This TCR came from a man aged 18 to 29 in good health. Some clones in this sample may be carry-over from other donors' samples. The V call is TRBV28, the J call TRBJ2-5; no clear D gene. The specimen sequenced was naive CD4+ T cells from PBMCs. Subset in this sample: CD45RA+ positively selected. CDR3 residues: CASSPQHLETQYF. CDR3 bases: TGTGCCAGCAGCCCACAACACTTAGAGACCCAGTACTTC.